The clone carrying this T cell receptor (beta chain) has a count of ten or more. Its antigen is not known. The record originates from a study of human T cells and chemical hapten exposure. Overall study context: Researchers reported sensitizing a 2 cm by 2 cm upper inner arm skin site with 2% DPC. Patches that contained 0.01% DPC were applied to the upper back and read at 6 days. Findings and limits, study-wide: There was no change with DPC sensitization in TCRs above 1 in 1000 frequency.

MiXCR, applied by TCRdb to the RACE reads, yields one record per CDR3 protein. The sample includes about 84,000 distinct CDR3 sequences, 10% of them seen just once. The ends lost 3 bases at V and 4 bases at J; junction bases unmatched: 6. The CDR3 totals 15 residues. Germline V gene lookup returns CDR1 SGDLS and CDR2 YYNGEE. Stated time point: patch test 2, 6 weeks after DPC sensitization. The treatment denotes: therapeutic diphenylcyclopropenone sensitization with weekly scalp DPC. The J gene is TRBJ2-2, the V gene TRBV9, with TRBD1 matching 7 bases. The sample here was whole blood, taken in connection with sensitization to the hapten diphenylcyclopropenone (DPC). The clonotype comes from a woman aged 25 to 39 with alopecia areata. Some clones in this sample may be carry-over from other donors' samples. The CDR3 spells CASSATGQATGELFF. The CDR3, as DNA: TGTGCCAGCAGCGCGACAGGGCAGGCCACCGGGGAGCTGTTTTTT.